The 9 T cell receptor beta chains below were found in one sample sequenced in a study of PD-1 blockade in classical Hodgkin lymphoma. TCRdb's table, derived via immunoSEQ multiplex PCR, lists solely in-frame clones and lacks some. Of tens of thousands of clones in the sample, around 89% are singletons; the top ten hold 15%. Relapses following autologous stem cell transplantation were seen in all patients, with brentuximab vedotin exposure varying. Specimen: peripheral blood mononuclear cells (PBMCs), collected at baseline. These receptors all come from a human donor with classical Hodgkin lymphoma.

The chain combines TRBV4-1 with TRBJ1-1, with 8 bases matching TRBD1. The CDR3 consists of 18 residues. V lost 0 bases and J lost 8; bases outside the gene matches: 17. CDR1 MGHRA and CDR2 YSYEKL come from the germline V gene. The DNA of the CDR3 is TGCGCCAGCAGCCAAGATAGAGGGACAGGAGGTGGGGGGTTGGAAGCTTTCTTT. Translating gives CASSQDRGTGGGGLEAFF.

Only one count was recorded for this clone. The rearrangement uses TRBV27 and TRBJ2-7; no firm D call. This CDR3 comprises 14 residues. V was pared by 4 bases and J by 4 bases, with 14 bases between. Per germline, CDR1 MNHEY and CDR2 SMNVEV (reference sequence). Written as DNA, the CDR3 is TGTGCCAGCAGTTATCAGGCACTTACTTACGAGCAGTACTTC. Translated, it gives CASSYQALTYEQYF.

The gene calls are TRBV7-9 and TRBJ1-1; D gene ambiguous. This CDR3 region has 13 residues. With 2 bases removed from V and 1 base from J, the gap between germline ends came to 5 bases. The germline gives CDR1 SEHNR, CDR2 FQNEAQ (reference sequence). CDR3: CASSLRRNTEAFF. CDR3 DNA: TGTGCCAGCAGCTTACGTAGGAACACTGAAGCTTTCTTT. The entire variable domain, with the rest obtained from reference TRBV7-9 and TRBJ1-1, is as follows: DTGVSQNPRHKITKRGQNVTFRCDPISEHNRLYWYRQTLGQGPEFLTYFQNEAQLEKSRLLSDRFSAERPKGSFSTLEIQRTEQGDSAMYLCASSLRRNTEAFFGQGTRLTVV.

J is TRBJ2-7 and V is TRBV5-5; D is possibly TRBD2 (6 bases). CDR1 SGHKS and CDR2 YYEKEE come from the germline V gene (reference sequence). V gave up 2 bases and J gave up 4 bases, with 16 bases separating them. The CDR3 sequence is 15 residues long. CDR3 residues: CASSFVGTPVYEQYF. As DNA, the CDR3 is TGTGCCAGCAGCTTTGTTGGGACTCCTGTTTACGAGCAGTACTTC.

This chain links TRBV2 with TRBJ1-2; D remains unclear. Germline CDR1 and CDR2: SNHLY and FYNNEI. There are 14 residues in the CDR3. V dropped 7 bases and J dropped 4 bases, with 16 bases sitting between them. CDR3 region: CASTEHPAPYGYTF. The CDR3 DNA reads TGTGCCAGCACCGAGCACCCGGCCCCCTATGGCTACACCTTC.

The V and J genes are TRBV13 and TRBJ2-6, with TRBD2 as a possible D gene (5 bases). This CDR3 comprises 15 residues. The V and J ends lost 1 base and 4 bases respectively, with 8 bases between them. The germline V gene has CDR1 PRHDT and CDR2 FYEKMQ (reference sequence). In DNA form, the CDR3 reads TGTGCCAGCAGCTTAGCGGGGTCCGGGGCCAACGTCCTGACTTTC. Protein product: CASSLAGSGANVLTF.

The rearrangement joins TRBV27 to TRBJ1-2, with D perhaps TRBD1 (5 bases). The CDR3 length is 13 residues. Germline loops: CDR1 MNHEY, CDR2 SMNVEV (reference sequence). Trimming removed 2 bases at V and 8 bases at J, with 12 bases between. The CDR3 region is CASSLRGSGGYTF. In DNA form, the CDR3 reads TGTGCCAGCAGTTTAAGGGGATCGGGAGGCTACACCTTC.

This chain uses TRBV11-2 with TRBJ2-1; unclear D gene. CDR3 length: 13 amino acids. V was trimmed by 2 bases and J by 9 bases, leaving 11 bases between them. In germline, CDR1 is SGHAT, CDR2 FQNNGV. CDR3 protein: CASSLKLTGEQFF. The CDR3 bases are TGTGCCAGCAGCTTAAAATTAACGGGTGAGCAGTTCTTC. Full variable domain (outside the CDR3, taken from reference TRBV11-2 and TRBJ2-1): EAGVAQSPRYKIIEKRQSVAFWCNPISGHATLYWYQQILGQGPKLLIQFQNNGVVDDSQLPKDRFSAERLKGVDSTLKIQPAKLEDSAVYLCASSLKLTGEQFFGPGTRLTVL.

V and J are TRBV14 and TRBJ1-1, with D possibly matching TRBD1 (6 bases). The CDR3 length is 16 residues. Germline V gene data show CDR1 as SGHDN and CDR2 as FVKESK. The V end was cut by 3 bases, the J end by 6 bases, with 20 bases between. CDR3 DNA: TGTGCCAGCAGCCACTCATTAGGGGGGGCGAGGGCTGAAGCTTTCTTT. Protein sequence: CASSHSLGGARAEAFF.